This TCR beta chain was observed in a study of blood T cell repertoires in COVID-19. Turning to the study itself: COVID-19 samples from acute and convalescent phases originated in the United States, Italy and Spain. PBMCs, B-cell-depleted T cells, or T cells provided the cDNA or gDNA that made up the material.

This CDR3 spans 14 amino acids. Germline V gene sequence: CDR1 DFQATT, CDR2 SNEGSKA (reference sequence). Trimming cost V 3 bases and J 4 bases, with 15 bases left between them. Authors' methods: It was from reference gene primer amplification that nucleated cell counts were estimated. The repertoire was sequenced with immunoSEQ multiplex PCR; TCRdb's copy has only in-frame clones and lacks some. For V, J and clone size, that table is used; D and trimming come from the DNA. The data show about 47,000 clones, 87% seen once. The clonotype was recovered from a man aged 60-69 years with active COVID-19. Sequenced: peripheral blood. The chain is built from TRBV20-1 and TRBJ1-2; weak D call: TRBD1 (5 bases). The CDR3 DNA follows: TGCAGTGCTAGTTCCCGGCGGGGGAGCTATGGCTACACCTTC. It encodes CSASSRRGSYGYTF.